This passage covers 20 T cell receptor beta chains from one sample sequenced in a study of radiation and T cells in renal cell carcinoma (dated by TCRdb to 2019 to 2021). The time point tag for this specimen amounts to: baseline pretreatment blood. The intended sense of this specimen's treatment or condition label: 15 Gy SBRT to primary tumor, nephrectomy 4 weeks later. The method behind the library was the immunoSEQ multiplex PCR assay. The immuneACCESS repertoire file appears here via TCRdb, limited to in-frame rearrangements. These files lack a portion of the clones; in checked studies, under half of the deficit traces to unresolved V genes, and the cause of the others is not known. This sample gives roughly 100,000 clones in total; 65% to 90% of them show up just once. The ten largest clonotypes hold around 7.9% of the sample. The material was blood, obtained from a patient whose treatment included radiotherapy and nephrectomy. The receptor source for this set is a man between 50 and 59 years old with renal cell carcinoma.

This clone was counted only a few times. In nucleotides, the CDR3 is TGTGCCAGCACCGTAAACACAGATACGCAGTATTTT. Amino acids: CASTVNTDTQYF. The chain joins TRBV7-2 to TRBJ2-3; D remains unclear. Deletions cut 7 bases from V and 2 bases from J, with 7 bases between. Germline V lookup: CDR1 SGHTA, CDR2 FQGNSA. The CDR3 is 12 amino acids. The entire variable domain, with the rest obtained from reference TRBV7-2 and TRBJ2-3, is as follows: GAGVSQSPSNKVTEKGKDVELRCDPISGHTALYWYRQSLGQGLEFLIYFQGNSAPDKSGLPSDRFSAERTGGSVSTLTIQRTQQEDSAVYLCASTVNTDTQYFGPGTRLTVL.

V gene TRBV21-1 combines with J gene TRBJ1-1; the D call of TRBD1 is as the table states it, not checked on the DNA. TRBV21-1 is recorded as a pseudogene. The CDR3 length is 17 residues. CDR3: CASSLRRGGRANTEAFF. As DNA, the CDR3 is TGTGCCAGCAGCTTACGGAGAGGGGGTCGGGCTAATACTGAAGCTTTCTTT.

The chain links TRBV4-3 to TRBJ1-6; no clear D gene. Trimming removed 4 bases from V and 0 bases from J, with 13 bases in between. CDR1 is LGHNA, CDR2 YSLEER, per germline. This CDR3 contains 17 residues. CDR3 loop: CASSLDGRSSYNSPLHF. DNA of the CDR3: TGCGCCAGCAGCCTGGACGGGCGCAGCTCCTATAATTCACCCCTCCACTTT.

The chain uses TRBV5-6 and TRBJ2-7; D perhaps matches TRBD2 (5 bases). This CDR3 is 16 amino acids long. V dropped 0 bases and J dropped 0 bases, with 13 bases sitting between them. Germline assignment: CDR1 SGHDT and CDR2 YYEEEE. CDR3 region: CASSLDQRLSSYEQYF. CDR3 bases: TGTGCCAGCAGCTTGGACCAGCGGCTAAGCTCCTACGAGCAGTACTTC.

This rearrangement joins TRBV19 to TRBJ1-1; no reliable D call. The CDR3 spans 16 residues. From germline, CDR1 is LNHDA and CDR2 SQIVND (reference sequence). V was cut by 3 bases and J by 7 bases, with 21 bases left in between. The CDR3 region is CASSILAGDKGYEAFF. The CDR3 DNA reads as TGTGCCAGTAGTATTCTCGCCGGTGATAAGGGATATGAAGCTTTCTTT.

The chain couples TRBV9 to TRBJ2-3, with 8 bases that match TRBD1. Looked up from germline, CDR1 is SGDLS and CDR2 is YYNGEE. This CDR3 has 16 residues. V was clipped by 0 bases and J by 3 bases; unmatched bases: 6. CDR3 in amino acids: CASSVVGTGVTDTQYF. The DNA of the CDR3 is TGTGCCAGCAGCGTAGTGGGGACAGGTGTAACAGATACGCAGTATTTT.

V gene TRBV5-1 combines with J gene TRBJ2-5; 7 bases fit TRBD1. The CDR3 contains 13 residues. Germline-derived CDR1 and CDR2 are SGHRS and YFSETQ. V shed 3 bases, J shed 5 bases, and the junction held 4 bases outside the gene matches. This CDR3 is CASSWQGVETQYF. CDR3 DNA: TGCGCCAGCAGCTGGCAGGGGGTCGAGACCCAGTACTTC.

The chain combines TRBV5-1 with TRBJ2-7, with 8 bases identical to TRBD1. Germline V gene data show CDR1 as SGHRS and CDR2 as YFSETQ. Losses at the gene ends were 5 bases for V and 2 bases for J; bases not matched to a gene: 6. The CDR3 contains 14 residues. This CDR3 reads CASRDQGATYEQYF. The CDR3 DNA reads as TGCGCCAGCAGAGACCAGGGGGCTACCTACGAGCAGTACTTC.

This clone was counted a few times. This chain links TRBV5-1 with TRBJ1-2; TRBD1 matches 11 bases. The CDR3 contains 13 residues. Germline CDR1 and CDR2: SGHRS and YFSETQ. V lost 4 bases and J lost 8; bases outside the gene matches: 4. CDR3 nucleotide sequence: TGCGCCAGCAGCCCGGGACAGGGGGAGGGCTACACCTTC. It is translated as CASSPGQGEGYTF.

Only a few counts were recorded for this clone. This chain uses TRBV19 with TRBJ2-7, with TRBD1 identical over 9 bases. The length of the CDR3 is 15 residues. V lost 5 bases, J lost 0 bases, and 5 bases stayed unmatched. Germline V gives CDR1 LNHDA, CDR2 SQIVND (reference sequence). The CDR3 here is CASSVGTGSSYEQYF. CDR3 DNA: TGTGCCAGTAGTGTCGGGACAGGGAGCTCCTACGAGCAGTACTTC. Using reference TRBV19 and TRBJ2-7 for the parts outside the CDR3, the full variable domain is DGGITQSPKYLFRKEGQNVTLSCEQNLNHDAMYWYRQDPGQGLRLIYYSQIVNDFQKGDIAEGYSVSREKKESFPLTVTSAQKNPTAFYLCASSVGTGSSYEQYFGPGTRLTVT.

The chain is built from TRBV7-6 and TRBJ2-1; weak D call: TRBD1 (5 bases). The CDR3 extends over 13 amino acids. V dropped 7 bases and J dropped 4 bases, with 11 bases sitting between them. In germline, CDR1 is SGHVS, CDR2 FNYEAQ. CDR3 residues: CASTKDTYNEQFF. In nucleotides, the CDR3 is TGTGCCAGCACCAAGGACACGTACAATGAGCAGTTCTTC. Full variable domain (outside the CDR3, taken from reference TRBV7-6 and TRBJ2-1): GAGVSQSPRYKVTKRGQDVALRCDPISGHVSLYWYRQALGQGPEFLTYFNYEAQQDKSGLPNDRFSAERPEGSISTLTIQRTEQRDSAMYRCASTKDTYNEQFFGPGTRLTVL.

J is TRBJ2-3 and V is TRBV19; D call uncertain. From germline, CDR1 is LNHDA and CDR2 SQIVND (reference sequence). Trimming cost V 5 bases and J 6 bases, with 15 bases left between them. The CDR3 runs to 14 residues. CDR3 residues: CASSSVGAGDTQYF. CDR3 bases: TGTGCCAGTAGTTCCGTCGGTGCCGGTGATACGCAGTATTTT.

V and J are TRBV6-6 and TRBJ1-5; D unresolved. The CDR3 is 12 amino acids. V shed 7 bases and J shed 3 bases, with 7 bases lying between them. Germline V gene data show CDR1 as MNHNY and CDR2 as SVGAGI (reference sequence). The CDR3 is CASTNHNQPQHF. CDR3 nucleotide sequence: TGTGCCAGCACTAACCACAATCAGCCCCAGCATTTT.

The chain couples TRBV5-1 to TRBJ2-1; 8 bases match TRBD1. This CDR3 is built from 18 residues. CDR1 SGHRS and CDR2 YFSETQ come from the germline V gene. DNA of the CDR3: TGCGCAACCACCGGGACAGGCATTATTGGGAGCTCCTACAATGAGCAGTTCTTC. It yields the protein CATTGTGIIGSSYNEQFF.

V is TRBV30 and J is TRBJ2-4; a possible D gene is TRBD2 (6 bases). Germline V lookup: CDR1 GTSNPN, CDR2 SVGIG (reference sequence). The CDR3 runs 14 residues. The V end was cut by 5 bases, the J end by 1 base, with 12 bases between. The CDR3 DNA sequence: TGTGCCTGGGGGGGACTGACGGCCAAAAACATTCAGTACTTC. The encoded protein is CAWGGLTAKNIQYF.

The rearrangement links TRBV2 to TRBJ2-2; possibly TRBD1 for D (6 bases). The CDR3 sequence is 15 residues long. The germline gives CDR1 SNHLY, CDR2 FYNNEI. V lost 8 bases to trimming and J lost 1 base, with 14 bases between them. CDR3 coding DNA: TGTGCCAGCTCACACCAGGGGAAGAACACCGGGGAGCTGTTTTTT. This translates into CASSHQGKNTGELFF.

The V and J genes are TRBV6-5 and TRBJ2-1; a possible D gene is TRBD2 (6 bases). With 4 bases removed from V and 3 bases from J, the gap between germline ends came to 16 bases. Germline CDR1 reads MNHEY; CDR2 reads SVGAGI. The CDR3 extends over 16 amino acids. CDR3: CASSSIGTGVYNEQFF. CDR3 nucleotide sequence: TGTGCCAGCAGTTCTATCGGGACGGGGGTCTACAATGAGCAGTTCTTC.

This chain joins TRBV5-1 and TRBJ1-6; D is undetermined. The germline CDR1 and CDR2 sequences are SGHRS and YFSETQ. The V end lost 2 bases, the J end lost 4 bases, and 7 bases lay between the germline ends. The CDR3 consists of 14 residues. The CDR3 sequence is CASSFGGYNSPLHF. DNA for the CDR3: TGCGCCAGCAGCTTTGGAGGTTATAATTCACCCCTCCACTTT.

The V and J genes are TRBV6-5 and TRBJ1-4; possibly TRBD1 for D (5 bases). Trimming left V 8 bases short and J 8 bases short, with 15 bases between. This CDR3 has 13 residues. From germline, CDR1 is MNHEY and CDR2 SVGAGI. This chain's CDR3 is CASGTRTLEKLFF. CDR3 DNA sequence: TGTGCCAGCGGCACAAGGACATTAGAAAAACTGTTTTTT.

The rearrangement joins TRBV30 to TRBJ2-4; TRBD1 agrees at 8 bases. The CDR3 is 14 residues long. With V trimmed by 4 bases and J by 7 bases, 9 bases remained unmatched. CDR1 GTSNPN and CDR2 SVGIG come from the germline V gene (reference sequence). CDR3 DNA sequence: TGTGCCTGGACCTCAATGAACAGGGGGAACATTCAGTACTTC. This codes for CAWTSMNRGNIQYF. Drawing the rest from reference TRBV30 and TRBJ2-4, the complete variable domain is SQTIHQWPATLVQPVGSPLSLECTVEGTSNPNLYWYRQAAGRGLQLLFYSVGIGQISSEVPQNLSASRPQDRQFILSSKKLLLSDSGFYLCAWTSMNRGNIQYFGAGTRLSVL.